What follows describes a single TCR beta chain. The target antigen is unknown. The record originates from a study of PD-L1 blockade in urothelial cancer. Across the study: Blood samples had a median of approximately 150,000 T cells, 80,000 to 100,000 unique TCRs, and clonality about 0.074.

Time point: pretreatment peripheral blood. Locally advanced or metastatic urothelial carcinoma affected the patients. TCRdb keeps only in-frame clones here, not all; method: immunoSEQ multiplex PCR. The sample records approximately 48,000 clones, about four fifths being singletons. The CDR3 sequence is 17 residues long. Germline-derived CDR1 and CDR2 are GTSNPN and SVGIG (reference sequence). V was pared by 3 bases and J by 8 bases, with 19 bases of the junction left unmatched. Findings and caveats of the study: Enhanced expansion of tumor-associated blood clones at 3 weeks characterized durable-benefit patients.

This clonotype was obtained from a man in his 70s with urothelial cancer. The rearrangement links TRBV30 to TRBJ2-4; the match to TRBD2 covers 7 bases. Sequencing used PBMCs, obtained around atezolizumab (anti-PD-L1) treatment. The CDR3 region has the DNA TGTGCCTGGAGGCTGAGATGGGGGGTCGGGGGGAGGGACATTCAGTACTTC. Its protein is CAWRLRWGVGGRDIQYF.